Below, 24 T cell receptor beta chains from the same sample are listed, as sequenced in a study of blood T cells in healthy people across ages. Primed by a sample-barcoded 5' primer and a J-beta primer mix, a second PCR proceeded for about 6 to 11 cycles. TCRdb recomputed calls from the 5' RACE reads with MiXCR, one row per CDR3 protein. The sample consists of roughly 1,800,000 distinct CDR3 sequences, around half of them appearing once. The specimen was blood. The receptors derive from a woman in her thirties or forties in good health.

The chain combines TRBV14 with TRBJ2-3; weak D call: TRBD2 (6 bases). Germline CDR1 is SGHDN and CDR2 is FVKESK. The CDR3 has 13 residues. V was shortened by 6 bases and J by 9 bases, with 16 bases between the two germline ends. The CDR3 nucleotides are TGTGCCAGCAGACCCTGGGGGAGGAGGACGCAGTATTTT. Protein product: CASRPWGRRTQYF. The complete variable domain, with remaining parts taken from reference TRBV14 and TRBJ2-3, reads EAGVTQFPSHSVIEKGQTVTLRCDPISGHDNLYWYRRVMGKEIKFLLHFVKESKQDESGMPNNRFLAERTGGTYSTLKVQPAELEDSGVYFCASRPWGRRTQYFGPGTRLTVL.

In this sample, this clonotype turned up a few times. The chain combines TRBV7-2 with TRBJ2-3, with a weak D call TRBD2 (6 bases). The CDR3 totals 16 residues. Per the germline V gene, CDR1 is SGHTA and CDR2 is FQGNSA. V lost 4 bases and J 0 bases, leaving 14 bases between the germline ends. The CDR3 bases are TGTGCCAGCAGCTACGAACCGGGACTTAGCACAGATACGCAGTATTTT. Amino acids: CASSYEPGLSTDTQYF.

The J gene is TRBJ1-2, the V gene TRBV6-6, with no clear D. From germline, CDR1 is MNHNY and CDR2 SVGAGI (reference sequence). The CDR3 consists of 15 residues. V lost 6 bases to trimming and J lost 3 bases, with 17 bases between them. CDR3 sequence: CASSPRGGMDYGYTF. The CDR3 coding sequence is TGTGCCAGCAGCCCAAGAGGTGGGATGGACTATGGCTACACCTTC.

CDR3 residues: CASSLRESREQFF. The CDR3 DNA reads as TGTGCCAGCAGTCTTCGTGAGTCGAGGGAGCAGTTCTTC. The chain couples TRBV3-1 to TRBJ2-1; D not certain. The germline V and J ends were trimmed by 6 bases and 10 bases, with 16 bases remaining between them. The germline V gene encodes CDR1 LGHDT and CDR2 YNNKEL (reference sequence). The CDR3 has 13 residues.

The J gene is TRBJ2-1, the V gene TRBV12-3 or TRBV12-4, with D perhaps given as TRBD1 or TRBD2 (6 bases each). This CDR3 has 14 amino acids. Trimming removed 3 bases at V and 13 bases at J, with 19 bases between. CDR3 sequence: CASSLGGARETQFF. The CDR3 bases are TGTGCCAGCAGTTTGGGGGGCGCGAGGGAGACCCAGTTCTTC.

V is TRBV6-1 and J is TRBJ2-7; possibly TRBD2 for D (6 bases). Looked up from germline, CDR1 is MNHNS and CDR2 is SASEGT. The CDR3 extends over 14 amino acids. Trimming took off 0 bases at V and 4 bases at J, with 10 bases between the two ends. CDR3 nucleotides: TGTGCCAGCAGTGAAGCGGGACTTTTATACGAGCAGTACTTC. Translating gives CASSEAGLLYEQYF.

The chain has TRBV11-2 and TRBJ2-1, with D possibly TRBD2 on 7 matching bases. V was cut by 0 bases and J by 10 bases, with 13 bases left in between. Germline CDR1 is SGHAT and CDR2 is FQNNGV. This CDR3 is built from 14 residues. The chain's CDR3 is CASSLDAGAWEQFF. In DNA, the CDR3 is TGTGCCAGCAGCTTAGATGCGGGGGCGTGGGAGCAGTTCTTC.

The rearrangement links TRBV24-1 to TRBJ2-1; the match to TRBD2 covers 8 bases. Germline lookup yields CDR1 KGHDR and CDR2 SFDVKD. This CDR3 spans 17 amino acids. V was pared by 2 bases and J by 4 bases, with 9 bases of the junction left unmatched. The CDR3 DNA is TGTGCCACCAGTGATTCGAAGGGGACTAGACCATACAATGAGCAGTTCTTC. The encoded protein is CATSDSKGTRPYNEQFF.

There are a few counts of this clonotype. The rearrangement joins TRBV11-2 to TRBJ2-7, with 10 bases lining up with TRBD2. This CDR3 contains 16 residues. Germline V CDR1 and CDR2: SGHAT, FQNNGV. V trimming: 6 bases; J trimming: 7 bases; junction bases outside the gene matches: 15. The CDR3 sequence: CASRPAGTSVYNEQYF. In DNA form, the CDR3 reads TGTGCCAGCAGGCCGGCGGGGACTAGCGTCTACAATGAGCAGTACTTC.

Here the CDR3 DNA reads TGTGCCAGCAGCTCAATGGGGGAAGGGAGCTATGGCTACACCTTC. Amino acid sequence: CASSSMGEGSYGYTF. The chain couples TRBV27 to TRBJ1-2, with D perhaps TRBD1 (5 bases). The V gene's germline CDR1 is MNHEY and CDR2 SMNVEV (reference sequence). The V and J ends lost 6 bases and 4 bases respectively, with 18 bases between them. The CDR3 has 15 residues.

The chain uses TRBV10-3 and TRBJ2-7; D unclear. Germline lookup yields CDR1 ENHRY and CDR2 SYGVKD. Trimming removed 6 bases from V and 0 bases from J, with 9 bases in between. The CDR3 covers 13 residues. The CDR3 coding sequence is TGTGCCATCAGGCTACAGAGCTCCTACGAGCAGTACTTC. Encoded protein: CAIRLQSSYEQYF.

This clonotype appeared a few times. This chain uses TRBV20-1 with TRBJ2-6; D is unclear. This CDR3 region has 16 residues. V gave up 7 bases and J gave up 0 bases, with 16 bases separating them. Germline-derived CDR1 and CDR2 are DFQATT and SNEGSKA (reference sequence). CDR3 coding DNA: TGCAGTGTAGGTAGAAAGAGCTACTCTGGGGCCAACGTCCTGACTTTC. Protein sequence: CSVGRKSYSGANVLTF.

The V call is TRBV6-6, the J call TRBJ2-5, with D perhaps TRBD1 (6 bases). Germline CDR1 MNHNY, CDR2 SVGAGI (reference sequence). V was pared by 5 bases and J by 0 bases, with 10 bases between. This CDR3 region has 14 residues. This CDR3 is CASSVTGNQETQYF. In DNA form, the CDR3 reads TGTGCCAGCAGTGTAACAGGGAACCAAGAGACCCAGTACTTC.

The chain has TRBV15 and TRBJ2-5; D remains unclear. CDR3 size: 13 residues. Germline CDR1 is LNHNV and CDR2 is YYDKDF (reference sequence). Trimming pared 3 bases from V and 1 base from J, leaving 6 bases between. The CDR3 nucleotides read TGTGCCACCAGCAGGGAGAGCCAAGAGACCCAGTACTTC. This codes for CATSRESQETQYF.

The chain couples TRBV20-1 to TRBJ2-5, with D possibly TRBD2 on 7 matching bases. The V gene lost 5 bases and the J gene lost 4 bases, with 23 bases spanning the gap. Germline-derived CDR1 and CDR2 are DFQATT and SNEGSKA (reference sequence). The CDR3 is 16 amino acids. This CDR3 is CSAAPPRGGPSETQYF. The CDR3 DNA reads as TGCAGTGCTGCCCCTCCAAGGGGGGGCCCGTCAGAGACCCAGTACTTC.

The rearrangement uses TRBV20-1 and TRBJ2-5; weak D call: TRBD1 (6 bases). Germline-derived CDR1 and CDR2 are DFQATT and SNEGSKA (reference sequence). Trimming cost V 5 bases and J 2 bases, with 24 bases left between them. This CDR3 region has 17 residues. CDR3 sequence (DNA): TGCAGTGCTTACTCCAGCCCTTCACAGGGTGGTCAAGAGACCCAGTACTTC. This sequence encodes CSAYSSPSQGGQETQYF.

This clonotype was observed a handful of times. This chain joins TRBV7-2 and TRBJ1-2; no clear D gene. Trimming pared 1 base from V and 2 bases from J, leaving 8 bases between. Germline assignment: CDR1 SGHTA and CDR2 FQGNSA. CDR3 length equals 14 residues. The CDR3 DNA is TGTGCCAGCAGCTTAGAGGTGGTAAACTATGGCTACACCTTC. Its translation is CASSLEVVNYGYTF. The full variable domain, completed using reference TRBV7-2 and TRBJ1-2, is GAGVSQSPSNKVTEKGKDVELRCDPISGHTALYWYRQSLGQGLEFLIYFQGNSAPDKSGLPSDRFSAERTGGSVSTLTIQRTQQEDSAVYLCASSLEVVNYGYTFGSGTRLTVV.

The chain is built from TRBV6-9 and TRBJ2-3; D is ambiguous. V lost 7 bases, J lost 4 bases, and 12 bases lay in between. The CDR3 consists of 13 residues. CDR1 is MNHGY, CDR2 SVAAGI, per germline. CDR3 coding DNA: TGTGCCAGCATTCCGGGCCGCTCAGATACGCAGTATTTT. Its protein is CASIPGRSDTQYF.

The gene calls are TRBV6-5 and TRBJ1-6; D is possibly TRBD1 (5 bases). This CDR3 has 14 residues. Germline lookup yields CDR1 MNHEY and CDR2 SVGAGI. V was trimmed by 4 bases and J by 10 bases, leaving 14 bases between them. The CDR3 is CASSLGGGRSPLHF. CDR3 sequence (DNA): TGTGCCAGCAGTTTGGGGGGTGGGCGCTCACCCCTCCACTTT.

This clonotype was recorded only once. V is TRBV5-5 and J is TRBJ1-4; TRBD1 might be the D (5 bases). Germline loops: CDR1 SGHKS, CDR2 YYEKEE (reference sequence). Trimming pared 3 bases from V and 8 bases from J, leaving 11 bases between. This CDR3 has 13 residues. CDR3 sequence reads: CASSYWGGEKLFF. CDR3 in DNA: TGTGCCAGCAGCTACTGGGGCGGAGAAAAACTGTTTTTT.

Only a few counts were recorded for this clonotype. V and J are TRBV7-2 and TRBJ2-3; D is possibly TRBD1 or TRBD2 (5 bases each). Germline V CDR1 and CDR2: SGHTA, FQGNSA. This CDR3 spans 15 amino acids. The ends were cut back, 0 bases at V and 6 bases at J, with 13 bases in the middle. The CDR3 is CASSLANPGADTQYF. CDR3 DNA: TGTGCCAGCAGCTTAGCAAACCCCGGGGCGGATACGCAGTATTTT.

CDR3 sequence: CASSPGIRAAYGYTF. The CDR3 region has the DNA TGCGCCAGCAGCCCTGGGATAAGGGCAGCGTATGGCTACACCTTC. The chain has TRBV4-3 and TRBJ1-2, with no clear D. Per the germline V gene, CDR1 is LGHNA and CDR2 is YSLEER. The ends were cut back, 4 bases at V and 5 bases at J, with 17 bases in the middle. The CDR3 is 15 residues long.

CDR3 residues: CASTFRTGQGGETQYF. The DNA for the CDR3 is TGTGCCAGCACGTTCAGGACGGGACAGGGAGGGGAGACCCAGTACTTC. The chain employs TRBV6-5 and TRBJ2-5; 9 nucleotides agree with TRBD1. Germline trimming cut 7 bases from V and 5 bases from J; bases unmatched to any gene: 14. This CDR3 has 16 residues. Per germline, CDR1 MNHEY and CDR2 SVGAGI.

This clonotype turned up a few times. The CDR3 nucleotides are TGCGCCAGCAGCTTAGGACTAGCGGGGGCCAGCTCCTACGAGCAGTACTTC. Translation: CASSLGLAGASSYEQYF. This sequence joins TRBV5-1 and TRBJ2-7; TRBD2 matches 13 bases. This CDR3 has 17 amino acids. Per the germline V gene, CDR1 is SGHRS and CDR2 is YFSETQ. V lost 2 bases to trimming and J lost 0 bases; unmatched junction nucleotides: 5.